This is a list of T cell receptor beta chains from one sample in a study of control samples from healthy donors and cancer patients. Some clones are missing from TCRdb's copy, which holds only in-frame ones; the method was immunoSEQ multiplex PCR. The repertoire holds 70,000 to 80,000 clones, with about 90% as singletons. The sequencing sample was made of blood. The receptors stem from a woman aged 50 to 60 in good health. CDR3s include the opening cysteine and the closing phenylalanine or tryptophan. The D gene is left open where the match is weak. The size field is filled for only some rows; it gives once, few, many or a size class.

J gene | D gene | clone size | V gene | CDR3 protein | CDR3 DNA
TRBJ1-6 | - | - | TRBV30 | CAWSVTLGLPNSPLHF | TGTGCCTGGAGTGTAACTCTGGGACTGCCTAATTCACCCCTCCACTTT
TRBJ1-1 | - | - | TRBV7-8 | CASSPYDRYTEAFF | TGTGCCAGCAGCCCTTACGACAGGTACACTGAAGCTTTCTTT
TRBJ1-1 | - | - | TRBV2 | CASRLSGGGAFF | TGTGCCAGCAGATTATCCGGGGGGGGAGCTTTCTTT
TRBJ1-6 | - | - | TRBV7-8 | CASSFGPGNSPLHF | TGTGCCAGCAGCTTCGGCCCCGGGAATTCACCCCTCCACTTT
TRBJ2-6 | - | - | TRBV5-1 | CASSLWQGGAGANVLTF | TGCGCCAGCAGCTTGTGGCAGGGTGGCGCTGGGGCCAACGTCCTGACTTTC
TRBJ1-6 | TRBD1 | - | TRBV27 | CASSPTDRVYNSPLHF | TGTGCCAGCAGTCCAACGGACAGGGTCTATAATTCACCCCTCCACTTT
TRBJ1-5 | - | - | TRBV6-1 | CASSEDLRGQPQHF | TGTGCCAGCAGTGAAGATTTAAGGGGGCAGCCCCAGCATTTT
TRBJ1-3 | - | - | TRBV3-1/TRBV3-2 | CASSQDQAYSGNTIYF | TGTGCCAGCAGCCAAGATCAGGCTTACTCTGGAAACACCATATATTTT
TRBJ1-2 | TRBD1 | - | TRBV29-1 | CSVRTGGAYGYTF | TGCAGCGTTAGGACAGGGGGGGCCTATGGCTACACCTTC
TRBJ2-7 | TRBD1 | once | TRBV4-1 | CASSQDHLTGTRNF | TGCGCCAGCAGCCAAGATCACCTGACAGGGACAAGGAACTTC
TRBJ2-1 | - | - | TRBV20-1 | CSAALGYEQFF | TGCAGTGCGGCCCTGGGGTATGAGCAGTTCTTC